These 20 T cell receptor beta chains were sequenced from one sample in a study of cytomegalovirus exposure and HLA in healthy donors. Researchers ran the PCR with 60 Vbeta and 13 Jbeta primers. Only in-frame clones appear in the TCRdb table, and some are missing; sequencing was by immunoSEQ multiplex PCR. The table includes some 190,000 clones, about 81% detected once. Material: PBMCs. These receptors were taken from a young man in good health and CMV-seronegative.

V and J are TRBV18 and TRBJ2-4; D uncertain. The V end lost 0 bases, the J end lost 0 bases, and 6 bases lay between the germline ends. This CDR3 is 15 amino acids long. Germline V gene data show CDR1 as KGHSH and CDR2 as LQKENI. DNA of the CDR3: TGTGCCAGCTCACCACCGTCCCTAGCCAAAAACATTCAGTACTTC. Residues: CASSPPSLAKNIQYF.

The genes are TRBV29-1 and TRBJ1-6; TRBD1 aligns across 10 bases. The V and J ends lost 6 bases and 8 bases, in that order; junction bases with no gene match: 4. Germline V gene lookup returns CDR1 SQVTM and CDR2 ANQGSEA. The CDR3 runs 13 residues. This CDR3 is CSVSGTGDSPLHF. For the CDR3, the DNA is TGCAGCGTGTCCGGGACAGGGGATTCACCCCTCCACTTT. Together with reference TRBV29-1 and TRBJ1-6, the CDR3 gives the full variable domain: SAVISQKPSRDICQRGTSLTIQCQVDSQVTMMFWYRQQPGQSLTLIATANQGSEATYESGFVIDKFPISRPNLTFSTLTVSNMSPEDSSIYLCSVSGTGDSPLHFGNGTRLTVT.

This chain links TRBV6-6 with TRBJ2-1, with TRBD1 identical over 12 bases. J was trimmed by 10 bases and V by 4 bases; bases with no gene match: 8. This CDR3 contains 15 residues. The V gene's germline CDR1 is MNHNY and CDR2 SVGAGI (reference sequence). The DNA of the CDR3 is TGTGCCAGCAGTTCCGGGACAGGGGGCCGAATAGAGCAGTTCTTC. Protein product: CASSSGTGGRIEQFF.

This clone turned up a few times. This chain links TRBV6-5 with TRBJ2-5; tentatively, D is TRBD1 (5 bases). Trimming removed 0 bases at V and 1 base at J, with 9 bases between. Germline CDR1 MNHEY, CDR2 SVGAGI. CDR3 length: 15 amino acids. In nucleotides, the CDR3 is TGTGCCAGCAGTTACTCTCAGGGCCCCCAAGAGACCCAGTACTTC. It specifies CASSYSQGPQETQYF.

The chain is built from TRBV5-1 and TRBJ2-7; 8 positions match TRBD1. The V segment lost 1 base and the J segment 5 bases; nucleotides outside the gene matches: 17. Germline CDR1 reads SGHRS; CDR2 reads YFSETQ. The CDR3 runs to 18 residues. The CDR3 loop reads CASSLSGGPGQAPHEQYF. Written as DNA, the CDR3 is TGCGCCAGCAGCTTGTCGGGCGGACCGGGACAGGCTCCTCACGAGCAGTACTTC.

The rearrangement joins TRBV12-5 to TRBJ2-7; the match to TRBD2 covers 7 bases. The germline CDR1 and CDR2 sequences are LGHNT and FRNRAP. V gave up 3 bases and J gave up 3 bases; unmatched junction bases: 14. The CDR3 contains 17 residues. CDR3 in amino acids: CASGFGREGIPFYEQYF. As DNA, the CDR3 is TGTGCTAGTGGTTTTGGCAGGGAGGGCATACCTTTCTACGAGCAGTACTTC.

CDR3 in DNA: TGTGCCAGCAGAGCAGGTTCGGCGGGAGGGCCTAAGGAGACCCAGTACTTC. This sequence encodes CASRAGSAGGPKETQYF. The V and J genes are TRBV28 and TRBJ2-5; 9 bases line up with TRBD2. Germline values: CDR1 MDHEN, CDR2 SYDVKM. The CDR3 extends over 17 amino acids. With 6 bases clipped from V and 5 bases from J, the junction kept 16 bases outside the gene matches. The whole variable domain, remainder taken from reference TRBV28 and TRBJ2-5, is DVKVTQSSRYLVKRTGEKVFLECVQDMDHENMFWYRQDPGLGLRLIYFSYDVKMKEKGDIPEGYSVSREKKERFSLILESASTNQTSMYLCASRAGSAGGPKETQYFGPGTRLLVL.

Concerning this clone: At the DNA level, this CDR3 is encoded by other sequences in the same sample as well. The chain carries TRBV18 and TRBJ1-2, with TRBD1 matching over 8 bases. CDR3 length: 13 residues. V lost 6 bases to trimming and J lost 5 bases; unmatched junction nucleotides: 5. Germline V gives CDR1 KGHSH, CDR2 LQKENI. The CDR3 DNA reads as TGTGCCAGCTCTCCGGACAGGGAATATGGCTACACCTTC. This encodes CASSPDREYGYTF.

The chain couples TRBV10-3 to TRBJ2-7; possibly TRBD1 for D (5 bases). The V end lost 2 bases, the J end lost 3 bases, and 8 bases lay between the germline ends. Germline CDR1 reads ENHRY; CDR2 reads SYGVKD. The CDR3 consists of 13 residues. The CDR3 bases are TGTGCCATCAGTGAGGACAGTTACTACGAGCAGTACTTC. The encoded protein is CAISEDSYYEQYF.

The chain links TRBV29-1 to TRBJ2-7; 7 bases align to TRBD2. The CDR3 extends over 13 amino acids. The V segment lost 6 bases and the J segment 3 bases; nucleotides outside the gene matches: 8. The germline gives CDR1 SQVTM, CDR2 ANQGSEA. CDR3 bases: TGCAGCGTCGGGTTTCGGGGGGACTACGAGCAGTACTTC. It yields the protein CSVGFRGDYEQYF.

A single count supports this clone. The chain links TRBV21-1 to TRBJ2-7; TRBD1 is the table's D call and was not checked against the DNA. TRBV21-1 is termed a pseudogene. This CDR3 spans 15 amino acids. The DNA of the CDR3 is TGTGCCAGCAGCAACTGTCTCGACAGAAAGTACGAGCAGTACTTC. Translation gives CASSNCLDRKYEQYF.

The CDR3 region is CASTGEVHEQYF. In DNA form, the CDR3 reads TGTGCCAGCACAGGGGAGGTTCACGAGCAGTACTTC. The genes are TRBV10-3 and TRBJ2-7; D is possibly TRBD1 (7 bases). This CDR3 is 12 amino acids long. Germline V gene data show CDR1 as ENHRY and CDR2 as SYGVKD. V lost 10 bases and J lost 5, with 15 bases in between.

The chain has TRBV19 and TRBJ2-1; TRBD2 matches at 7 bases. The CDR3 has 14 residues. With 3 bases clipped from V and 7 bases from J, the junction kept 6 bases outside the gene matches. Germline V CDR1 and CDR2: LNHDA, SQIVND (reference sequence). DNA for the CDR3: TGTGCCAGTAGTATCGGGCGGGGGTATAATGAGCAGTTCTTC. Its protein product is CASSIGRGYNEQFF.

V is TRBV21-1 and J is TRBJ2-7; the table's TRBD1 call for D was not verified on the DNA. TRBV21-1 is described as a pseudogene. The CDR3 spans 14 residues. The CDR3 sequence: CASNPGKILYEQYF. The DNA for the CDR3 is TGTGCCAGCAACCCAGGGAAAATTCTCTACGAGCAGTACTTC.

The V and J genes are TRBV7-9 and TRBJ2-1, with 9 bases that match TRBD2. The CDR3 is 13 residues long. Losses at the gene ends were 5 bases for V and 15 bases for J; bases not matched to a gene: 11. Germline CDR1 is SEHNR and CDR2 is FQNEAQ (reference sequence). The CDR3, as DNA: TGTGCCAGCAGCGCCCCGGGGCGGGGGGGTACGTTCTTC. Translation gives CASSAPGRGGTFF.

The chain has TRBV7-7 and TRBJ2-5, with a weak D call TRBD1 (5 bases). This CDR3 comprises 11 residues. Germline-derived CDR1 and CDR2 are SSHAT and FNYEAQ (reference sequence). In nucleotides, the CDR3 is TGTGCTACCAAGCAGGGAGAGACCCAGTACTTC. This codes for CATKQGETQYF.

This chain connects TRBV27 to TRBJ1-2; D is possibly TRBD1 (6 bases). CDR1 is MNHEY, CDR2 SMNVEV, per germline (reference sequence). Trimming removed 7 bases from V and 8 bases from J, with 23 bases in between. The CDR3 is 15 residues long. The CDR3 reads CASTPSGQPYGGYTF. CDR3 nucleotide sequence: TGTGCCAGCACCCCCTCAGGACAGCCCTATGGAGGCTACACCTTC.

This clone turned up a few times. This chain connects TRBV9 to TRBJ2-7; the D is unclear. Deletions cut 0 bases from V and 5 bases from J, with 15 bases between. The germline gives CDR1 SGDLS, CDR2 YYNGEE. The CDR3 runs to 15 residues. CDR3 DNA: TGTGCCAGCAGCGTAGGCCTAGAAGGAAAAGACGAGCAGTACTTC. Translating gives CASSVGLEGKDEQYF.

This clone was seen only once. The chain has TRBV29-1 and TRBJ2-7; TRBD1 matches 7 bases. CDR1 is SQVTM and CDR2 is ANQGSEA in the germline V gene. The CDR3 spans 13 residues. V lost 0 bases, J lost 6 bases, and 5 bases stayed unmatched. The DNA for the CDR3 is TGCAGCGTTGAAGAACAGGGGATTCCCGAGCAGTACTTC. It yields the protein CSVEEQGIPEQYF.

The gene calls are TRBV9 and TRBJ1-6; 9 bases are shared with TRBD1. This CDR3 is 15 amino acids long. V dropped 3 bases and J dropped 8; count of bases not matched to a gene: 6. Per the germline V gene, CDR1 is SGDLS and CDR2 is YYNGEE. CDR3 residues: CASSAAGTGYSPLHF. The CDR3 DNA is TGTGCCAGCAGCGCCGCCGGGACAGGGTATTCACCCCTCCACTTT.